This paragraph covers one TCR beta chain sequence. As yet, its antigen is unknown. This sample is part of a study of CD8 T cells in ankylosing spondylitis. Overall study findings and caveats: Ankylosing spondylitis blood appeared to be characterized by a TCR beta motif of eight or nine highly homologous variants.

In TCRdb, the 5' RACE reads were re-called with MiXCR into one record per CDR3 protein. The sample includes around 340,000 distinct CDR3 sequences, approximately 22% of them seen just once. CDR3 size: 15 residues. Germline assignment: CDR1 SEHNR and CDR2 FQNEAQ (reference sequence). The ends were cut back, 6 bases at V and 5 bases at J, with 19 bases in the middle. Source material: blood, either unsorted or a sorted T cell fraction (not recorded which). This clonotype was sampled from a male donor with ankylosing spondylitis or in good health (not recorded which). This chain uses TRBV7-9 with TRBJ2-5, with D perhaps TRBD2 (6 bases). The CDR3 is CASSGRRGFEETQYF. The CDR3 nucleotides read TGTGCCAGCAGTGGGAGGAGAGGATTTGAGGAGACCCAGTACTTC.